Sequencing of this T cell receptor beta chain was carried out in a study of response to subunit inactivated influenza vaccine. Study-wide findings and caveats: It was suggested by the authors that few new T cells are recruited by each seasonal influenza vaccination.

TCRdb ran MiXCR on the RT-PCR reads and lists one entry per CDR3 protein. Of under 950,000 distinct CDR3 sequences detected, approximately 22% appear once; the ten largest clones hold roughly a tenth. About this clonotype itself: Its antigen is not identified. A junction end diverges from the germline sequence, so it may reflect a read error.

The CDR3 has 13 amino acids. This TCR was recovered from a man aged 45 to 65 who received an inactivated influenza vaccine. The input for sequencing was PBMCs from blood, taken roughly 5 days after vaccination. The chain uses TRBV12-3 or TRBV12-4 and TRBJ1-1; no clear D. The CDR3 here is CASSFGGNTEASF. DNA of the CDR3: TGTGCCAGCAGTTTCGGAGGGAACACTGAAGCTTCCTTT.